Below are 18 T cell receptor beta chains sequenced from a single sample in a study of CD8+CD57+ T cells in acquired aplastic anemia. Both TCR beta VDJ combination and CDR3 sequence profiling were carried out. Genomic DNA was the template for this profiling. TCRdb re-derived calls from the reads in MiXCR, one entry per CDR3 protein. Of around 150,000 distinct CDR3 sequences listed, around 45% are singletons. Sequences were obtained from sorted CD4+, CD8+, or CD8+CD57+ T cells (not recorded which) from PBMCs. Receptors were obtained from a human donor in good health.

The table lists this clonotype with many counts. The rearrangement joins TRBV29-1 to TRBJ2-4; D is unresolved. CDR1 and CDR2 from the germline V gene are SQVTM and ANQGSEA. CDR3 length equals 13 residues. The V and J ends lost 6 bases and 5 bases respectively, with 14 bases between them. This chain's CDR3 is CSVVDTAQNIQYF. DNA for the CDR3: TGCAGCGTGGTTGACACGGCCCAAAACATTCAGTACTTC.

This sequence joins TRBV20-1 and TRBJ2-7; 11 bases map to TRBD2. V shed 3 bases and J 2 bases; nucleotides not matched to a gene: 6. Per germline, CDR1 DFQATT and CDR2 SNEGSKA (reference sequence). The CDR3 loop spans 15 amino acids. The CDR3 nucleotides read TGCAGTGCTAGGCCGACTAGCGGGAATGCCTACGAGCAGTACTTC. It encodes CSARPTSGNAYEQYF.

This clonotype was counted ten times or more. The rearrangement links TRBV11-1 to TRBJ1-2, with D possibly TRBD1 on 5 matching bases. The CDR3 has 13 residues. Per germline, CDR1 SGHAT and CDR2 FQDESV (reference sequence). The V end was cut by 5 bases, the J end by 7 bases, with 14 bases between. DNA of the CDR3: TGTGCCAGCAGCCTCGAGGGGAGGCTTGGCTACACCTTC. Translated: CASSLEGRLGYTF.

This CDR3 reads CASSMGQREAFF. CDR3 in DNA: TGTGCCAGCAGTATGGGACAGCGTGAAGCTTTCTTT. The chain recombines TRBV2 with TRBJ1-1, with 7 bases lining up with TRBD1. CDR1 is SNHLY and CDR2 is FYNNEI in the germline V gene. After removal of 5 bases from V and 7 bases from J, the junction contained 4 bases not matched to a gene. The CDR3 runs 12 residues.

The CDR3 nucleotides read TGTGCCAGCAGCTCGGAAGGGGGTCGCACAGATACGCAGTATTTT. Translation: CASSSEGGRTDTQYF. This rearrangement joins TRBV7-7 to TRBJ2-3; the D gene is possibly TRBD1 (6 bases). This CDR3 spans 15 amino acids. Germline V gene lookup returns CDR1 SSHAT and CDR2 FNYEAQ (reference sequence). The V end was cut by 4 bases, the J end by 1 base, with 12 bases between.

The genes are TRBV7-6 and TRBJ2-7; 7 nucleotides line up with TRBD2. CDR1 is SGHVS and CDR2 is FNYEAQ in the germline V gene. V gave up 5 bases and J gave up 1 base; unmatched junction bases: 8. CDR3 length: 15 residues. DNA for the CDR3: TGTGCCAGCAGCAAAGGGGCTAGCGGTTCCTACGAGCAGTACTTC. Encoded protein: CASSKGASGSYEQYF.

This clonotype was counted many times. CDR3 in DNA: TGTGCCAGCAGGGGTATCCTGACAGGATCCTACGAGCAGTACTTC. As protein: CASRGILTGSYEQYF. The chain has TRBV27 and TRBJ2-7, with D possibly TRBD1 on 6 matching bases. The germline gives CDR1 MNHEY, CDR2 SMNVEV (reference sequence). Trimming removed 6 bases from V and 1 base from J, with 16 bases in between. This CDR3 spans 15 amino acids.

The chain carries TRBV7-9 and TRBJ1-6; D is undetermined. The CDR3 covers 13 residues. Germline-derived CDR1 and CDR2 are SEHNR and FQNEAQ (reference sequence). Trimming removed 7 bases from V and 8 bases from J, with 12 bases in between. This CDR3 is CASTRGGDSPLHF. The CDR3 DNA is TGTGCCAGCACCAGAGGCGGGGATTCACCCCTCCACTTT. The complete variable domain, with remaining parts taken from reference TRBV7-9 and TRBJ1-6, reads DTGVSQNPRHKITKRGQNVTFRCDPISEHNRLYWYRQTLGQGPEFLTYFQNEAQLEKSRLLSDRFSAERPKGSFSTLEIQRTEQGDSAMYLCASTRGGDSPLHFGNGTRLTVT.

This clonotype was detected only a few times. This chain connects TRBV27 to TRBJ2-2; possible D gene TRBD2, 5 bases. V gave up 4 bases and J gave up 8 bases, with 11 bases separating them. The CDR3 is 13 amino acids. The germline V gene has CDR1 MNHEY and CDR2 SMNVEV (reference sequence). The CDR3 here is CASSSWTSGELFF. Here the CDR3 DNA reads TGTGCCAGCAGTTCCTGGACTTCTGGGGAGCTGTTTTTT.

This chain joins TRBV6-5 and TRBJ2-7; D might be TRBD2 (6 bases). Germline CDR1 MNHEY, CDR2 SVGAGI. V dropped 4 bases and J dropped 0 bases, with 19 bases sitting between them. The CDR3 contains 17 residues. The CDR3 region has the DNA TGTGCCAGCAGTTCCCAACGGGTAGCGGCTTTCTCCTACGAGCAGTACTTC. It specifies CASSSQRVAAFSYEQYF.

The rearrangement joins TRBV29-1 to TRBJ2-1, with 9 bases aligning to TRBD2. The CDR3 contains 15 residues. V lost 5 bases, J lost 4 bases, and 9 bases stayed unmatched. The germline gives CDR1 SQVTM, CDR2 ANQGSEA. The chain's CDR3 is CSVSHPSGVYNEQFF. CDR3 in DNA: TGCAGCGTTTCCCATCCTAGCGGGGTTTACAATGAGCAGTTCTTC.

This chain uses TRBV20-1 with TRBJ2-7; 8 positions agree with TRBD1. The CDR3 is 12 residues long. Trimming at V came to 6 bases and at J to 4 bases, leaving 5 bases not matched to a gene. CDR1 and CDR2 (germline): DFQATT, SNEGSKA (reference sequence). This CDR3 is CSADDRGYEQYF. In DNA, the CDR3 is TGCAGTGCCGATGACAGGGGATACGAGCAGTACTTC.

This clonotype was picked up many times. The genes are TRBV5-4 and TRBJ2-2; the D gene is possibly TRBD1 (6 bases). The germline V gene has CDR1 SGHNT and CDR2 YYREEE (reference sequence). Trimming removed 5 bases from V and 8 bases from J, with 13 bases in between. This CDR3 is 13 amino acids long. DNA of the CDR3: TGTGCCAGCAGTTTACAGGGCCAAGGGGAGCTGTTTTTT. It encodes CASSLQGQGELFF.

This chain uses TRBV20-1 with TRBJ2-3; no reliable D call. V was clipped by 6 bases and J by 2 bases, with 15 bases between them. Germline V gives CDR1 DFQATT, CDR2 SNEGSKA (reference sequence). This CDR3 has 14 residues. Here the CDR3 reads CSAVDALSTDTQYF. In DNA, the CDR3 is TGCAGTGCCGTGGACGCCCTATCCACAGATACGCAGTATTTT.

This clonotype was seen many times. CDR3 in DNA: TGTGCCAGCAGTTTATGGGAGGCCAGTTACTATGGCTACACCTTC. Amino acids: CASSLWEASYYGYTF. The V gene is TRBV6-5, the J gene TRBJ1-2; D ambiguous. The germline V and J ends were trimmed by 4 bases and 3 bases, with 15 bases remaining between them. CDR3 length equals 15 residues. Germline CDR1 reads MNHEY; CDR2 reads SVGAGI.

Remarks on this clonotype: A read error may account for a junction end that differs from germline. The rearrangement links TRBV7-2 to TRBJ2-5; D not certain. Germline CDR1 and CDR2: SGHTA and FQGNSA. There are 11 residues in the CDR3. CDR3 bases: TGTGCCAGCAGCTTACGAGAGACTCAGCACTTC. Amino acids: CASSLRETQHF.

V and J are TRBV2 and TRBJ2-7, with 8 bases fitting TRBD2. CDR3 length: 14 amino acids. V was clipped by 6 bases and J by 6 bases; unmatched bases: 10. The germline V gene has CDR1 SNHLY and CDR2 FYNNEI. This chain's CDR3 is CASRQSNGGGEQYF. The DNA of the CDR3 is TGTGCCAGCAGACAGAGCAACGGGGGGGGCGAGCAGTACTTC. Full variable domain (rest looked up from reference TRBV2 and TRBJ2-7): EPEVTQTPSHQVTQMGQEVILRCVPISNHLYFYWYRQILGQKVEFLVSFYNNEISEKSEIFDDQFSVERPDGSNFTLKIRSTKLEDSAMYFCASRQSNGGGEQYFGPGTRLTVT.

The sample holds a few counts of this clonotype. The chain has TRBV2 and TRBJ1-3; D call uncertain. The CDR3 runs to 13 residues. Trimming removed 7 bases at V and 4 bases at J, with 11 bases between. From germline, CDR1 is SNHLY and CDR2 FYNNEI. CDR3: CASIDNLGNTIYF. DNA for the CDR3: TGTGCCAGCATAGATAATCTCGGAAACACCATATATTTT.